These 23 T cell receptor beta chains were all obtained from the same sample, sequenced in a study of regulatory T cells in long-lasting Graves disease. This sample's time point: newly diagnosed GD, antithyroid drugs for less than 3 months. RNA from PBMCs was the source of the TCR library. Combining iRepertoire HTBI primers with Arm-PCR of CDR3 regions, the authors built TCR beta libraries. TCRdb used MiXCR to reprocess the multiplex PCR reads, holding one entry per CDR3 protein. The top ten clones hold about 17% of a sample with just over 600,000 distinct CDR3 sequences, roughly 15% of them seen once. The same data also went into a second study, on T cells in Graves' hyperthyroidism and ophthalmopathy.

Sequencing used peripheral blood mononuclear cells (PBMCs), obtained at new diagnosis, from a patient treated with antithyroid drugs. The receptors were gathered from a woman under 40 with Graves disease.

About this clonotype: One end of the junction varies from germline; a read error may be responsible. This chain connects TRBV7-2 to TRBJ2-6; D is perhaps TRBD1 (6 bases). Looked up from germline, CDR1 is SGHTA and CDR2 is FQGNSA. The CDR3 is 17 amino acids. In DNA form, the CDR3 reads TGCGCCAGCAGCCAGGGGAAGGGAAGCTCTGGGGCCAACGTCCTGACTTTC. It is translated as CASSQGKGSSGANVLTF.

In this sample, this clonotype turned up many times. The chain employs TRBV20-1 and TRBJ2-7; 9 bases map to TRBD1. CDR1 is DFQATT and CDR2 is SNEGSKA in the germline V gene (reference sequence). The J segment lost 3 bases and the V segment lost 0 bases, leaving 6 bases of the junction unmatched. There are 15 residues in the CDR3. The CDR3 DNA reads as TGCAGTGCTAGAGATCTCGGGACAGGGTTCTACGAGCAGTACTTC. Amino acids: CSARDLGTGFYEQYF.

The chain uses TRBV7-9 and TRBJ2-7; the D gene is possibly TRBD1 (6 bases). Trimming removed 1 base at V and 3 bases at J, with 13 bases between. Germline V gene sequence: CDR1 SEHNR, CDR2 FQNEAQ (reference sequence). The CDR3 totals 15 residues. The CDR3 sequence: CASSLGTVVLYEQYF. The CDR3 DNA is TGTGCCAGCAGCTTAGGGACAGTAGTACTCTACGAGCAGTACTTC.

This clonotype was seen a few times. In DNA, the CDR3 is TGTGCCAGCAGTCGGACATTCAATCAGCCCCAGCATTTT. This gives the protein CASSRTFNQPQHF. The V gene is TRBV6-1, the J gene TRBJ1-5, with TRBD1 as a possible D gene (5 bases). Trimming stripped 5 bases from V and 3 bases from J, with 8 bases between. This CDR3 contains 13 residues. Per germline, CDR1 MNHNS and CDR2 SASEGT.

This clonotype has only a few counts. The rearrangement joins TRBV29-1 to TRBJ1-3; maybe TRBD1 (5 bases). The CDR3 runs to 15 residues. Between the trimmed V and J ends, which lost 7 bases and 0 bases, there was a span of 16 bases. CDR1 SQVTM and CDR2 ANQGSEA come from the germline V gene. DNA of the CDR3: TGCAGCGCTCTCTGGGGCCTTCCCTCTGGAAACACCATATATTTT. The encoded protein is CSALWGLPSGNTIYF.

This clonotype was seen a few times. This rearrangement joins TRBV6-2 or TRBV6-3 to TRBJ2-3; 7 nucleotides agree with TRBD2. Germline V gives CDR1 MNHEY, CDR2 SVGEGT. Losses at the gene ends were 2 bases for V and 1 base for J; bases not matched to a gene: 3. The CDR3 is 15 amino acids. CDR3 DNA sequence: TGTGCCAGCAGTTACCAGCGGGGCGGCACAGATACGCAGTATTTT. As protein: CASSYQRGGTDTQYF.

This clonotype was seen ten or more times. The gene calls are TRBV12-3 or TRBV12-4 and TRBJ1-1; D is unclear. The V end lost 2 bases, the J end lost 5 bases, and 9 bases lay between the germline ends. This CDR3 has 13 residues. The CDR3 sequence: CASSLMQRTEAFF. For the CDR3, the DNA is TGTGCCAGCAGTTTAATGCAGAGAACTGAAGCTTTCTTT.

Concerning this clonotype itself: A much more abundant neighbour one base away suggests this may be a read error. The chain uses TRBV20-1 and TRBJ1-1; possible D gene TRBD1, 5 bases. CDR1 DFQATT and CDR2 SNEGSKA come from the germline V gene (reference sequence). This CDR3 contains 12 residues. Between the trimmed V and J ends, which lost 7 bases and 7 bases, there was a span of 16 bases. In DNA, the CDR3 is TGCAGTGGCTGGGGACGAGGAGATGAAGCTTTCTTT. This sequence encodes CSGWGRGDEAFF.

This clonotype has more than one count but fewer than ten. The rearrangement uses TRBV19 and TRBJ2-3; D is uncertain. The CDR3 is 14 residues long. Trimming took 3 bases from V and 4 from J, leaving 11 bases between them. The germline gives CDR1 LNHDA, CDR2 SQIVND (reference sequence). CDR3 protein: CASSMFLSADTQYF. The CDR3 DNA sequence: TGTGCCAGTAGTATGTTCTTGTCAGCAGATACGCAGTATTTT.

This clonotype was seen a handful of times. The gene calls are TRBV19 and TRBJ2-7, with D unclear. Trimming shortened V by 9 bases and J by 1 base, and 22 bases separated the two germline ends. This CDR3 contains 16 residues. The germline V gene encodes CDR1 LNHDA and CDR2 SQIVND (reference sequence). The CDR3 DNA reads as TGTGCCAGCCCAACCCGCTCTCGAGTGCCATCCTACGAGCAGTACTTC. Translated, it gives CASPTRSRVPSYEQYF.

V is TRBV7-2 and J is TRBJ1-5, with a possible D match to TRBD1 (6 bases). Trimming left V 1 base short and J 2 bases short, with 15 bases between. This CDR3 has 17 amino acids. Looked up from germline, CDR1 is SGHTA and CDR2 is FQGNSA. CDR3 DNA: TGTGCCAGCAGCTTAGAGCGGCAGGGGTGGGGCAATCAGCCCCAGCATTTT. This gives the protein CASSLERQGWGNQPQHF.

This clonotype was observed at least ten times. V usage is TRBV2 and J usage is TRBJ1-5; 7 bases match TRBD1. Germline V gene data show CDR1 as SNHLY and CDR2 as FYNNEI. This CDR3 is 15 amino acids long. The V gene end was trimmed by 6 bases and the J gene end by 4 bases; junction bases not matched to a gene: 9. Here the CDR3 reads CASSSQGVGNQPQHF. In DNA form, the CDR3 reads TGTGCCAGCAGCTCGCAGGGGGTAGGGAATCAGCCCCAGCATTTT.

The table lists this clonotype with many counts. The chain couples TRBV28 to TRBJ1-6; a weak D match, TRBD1 (6 bases). V lost 9 bases, J lost 4 bases, and 10 bases lay in between. The CDR3 is 13 amino acids. Per the germline V gene, CDR1 is MDHEN and CDR2 is SYDVKM. CDR3 sequence (DNA): TGTGCCAGTTCCACAGGGTATAATTCACCCCTCCACTTT. Protein sequence: CASSTGYNSPLHF.

The V call is TRBV12-3 or TRBV12-4, the J call TRBJ2-7; 9 bases are shared with TRBD1. J gave up 2 bases and V 0 bases, and 5 bases lay outside the gene matches. This CDR3 comprises 16 residues. In DNA, the CDR3 is TGTGCCAGCAGTTTAGCATCCGGGACAGGGACCTACGAGCAGTACTTC. Its protein product is CASSLASGTGTYEQYF.

The sample holds many counts of this clonotype. The rearrangement joins TRBV27 to TRBJ1-1; D is possibly TRBD1 (5 bases). Germline-derived CDR1 and CDR2 are MNHEY and SMNVEV (reference sequence). The CDR3 has 13 residues. The germline V and J ends were trimmed by 5 bases and 9 bases, with 16 bases remaining between them. For the CDR3, the DNA is TGTGCCAGCAGTCCTGACAGCGGTGTCCAAGCTTTCTTT. Amino acid sequence: CASSPDSGVQAFF.

This clonotype was seen at least ten times. The gene calls are TRBV28 and TRBJ1-1; D is possibly TRBD1 (6 bases). The CDR3 has 13 amino acids. Per the germline V gene, CDR1 is MDHEN and CDR2 is SYDVKM. V lost 8 bases and J 7 bases, leaving 17 bases between the germline ends. CDR3 loop: CASGGHPQREAFF. Written as DNA, the CDR3 is TGTGCCAGCGGGGGCCACCCCCAACGTGAAGCTTTCTTT.

This clonotype was counted between two and nine times. The genes are TRBV19 and TRBJ2-3; the D gene is possibly TRBD2 (5 bases). Per the germline V gene, CDR1 is LNHDA and CDR2 is SQIVND (reference sequence). V lost 3 bases, J lost 6 bases, and 19 bases lay in between. This CDR3 spans 16 amino acids. The CDR3 nucleotides are TGTGCCAGTAGTATCTGGACTGACCCAAACCCTGATACGCAGTATTTT. Protein sequence: CASSIWTDPNPDTQYF.

This clonotype was seen many times. The gene calls are TRBV10-3 and TRBJ1-5, with 8 nucleotides matching TRBD1. Germline CDR1 reads ENHRY; CDR2 reads SYGVKD. CDR3 size: 14 residues. The junction had 7 bases not matched to a gene; V was cut back by 5 bases and J by 7 bases. CDR3 in DNA: TGTGCCATCAGTCTCGGACAGGGAGACCAGCCCCAGCATTTT. It translates to CAISLGQGDQPQHF.

There are many counts of this clonotype. The genes are TRBV5-1 and TRBJ2-7, with 9 bases fitting TRBD2. This CDR3 is built from 15 residues. The trim removed 0 bases at V and 3 bases at J, leaving 4 bases unmatched. Germline values: CDR1 SGHRS, CDR2 YFSETQ. The CDR3 protein is CASSLVAGDFYEQYF. The CDR3 DNA sequence: TGCGCCAGCAGCTTGGTAGCGGGAGACTTCTACGAGCAGTACTTC.

This clonotype has a count of ten or more. J is TRBJ1-6 and V is TRBV28, with 11 positions matching TRBD1. This CDR3 spans 16 amino acids. Germline V gene data show CDR1 as MDHEN and CDR2 as SYDVKM. The CDR3 DNA sequence: TGTGCTAGTGTCCCCACCCGGGGACAGGGGGAGTTATCCCTCCACTTT. It specifies CASVPTRGQGELSLHF. The entire variable domain, with the rest obtained from reference TRBV28 and TRBJ1-6, is as follows: DVKVTQSSRYLVKRTGEKVFLECVQDMDHENMFWYRQDPGLGLRLIYFSYDVKMKEKGDIPEGYSVSREKKERFSLILESASTNQTSMYLCASVPTRGQGELSLHFGNGTRLTVT.

The chain couples TRBV7-6 to TRBJ2-7; 13 bases map to TRBD2. With 5 bases clipped from V and 7 bases from J, the junction kept 8 bases outside the gene matches. The length of the CDR3 is 15 residues. Germline values: CDR1 SGHVS, CDR2 FNYEAQ. This CDR3 is CASSHRTSGSWEQYF. CDR3 DNA: TGTGCCAGCAGCCACAGGACTAGCGGGAGTTGGGAGCAGTACTTC.

The rearrangement links TRBV5-4 to TRBJ2-7; TRBD2 agrees at 7 bases. This CDR3 region has 12 residues. J was trimmed by 9 bases and V by 4 bases; bases with no gene match: 7. Germline CDR1 SGHNT, CDR2 YYREEE (reference sequence). CDR3 sequence (DNA): TGTGCCAGCAGCGCACGGGGGGAACGGCAGTACTTC. It is translated as CASSARGERQYF. The complete variable domain, with remaining parts taken from reference TRBV5-4 and TRBJ2-7, reads ETGVTQSPTHLIKTRGQQVTLRCSSQSGHNTVSWYQQALGQGPQFIFQYYREEENGRGNFPPRFSGLQFPNYSSELNVNALELDDSALYLCASSARGERQYFGPGTRLTVT.

The CDR3 sequence: CASSLFSRANEQFF. The CDR3, as DNA: TGTGCCAGCAGTCTTTTTAGCAGAGCCAATGAGCAGTTCTTC. The V and J genes are TRBV12-3 or TRBV12-4 and TRBJ2-1; D gene unclear. The V and J ends lost 5 bases and 6 bases respectively, with 14 bases between them. CDR3 size: 14 residues.